The clone carrying this T cell receptor beta chain was observed a few times. This sample is drawn from a study of blood T cell repertoires in COVID-19. About the research overall: Researchers got acute and convalescent COVID-19 samples from the United States, Italy and Spain. The analysed material was cDNA or gDNA that came from T cells, B-cell-depleted T cells, or PBMCs.

Study processing details: Estimation of nucleated cell counts was performed using reference gene primer amplification. The method was immunoSEQ multiplex PCR; TCRdb's version includes in-frame clones alone and lacks a portion of them. V, J and clone size are those of that table, while D and trimming were read from the DNA. The repertoire consists of 65,000 to 70,000 clones, with 85% occurring once and the leading ten covering roughly 2.9%. Germline V CDR1 and CDR2: SEHNR, FQNEAQ (reference sequence). The CDR3 loop spans 15 amino acids. V was trimmed by 2 bases and J by 5 bases, leaving 15 bases between them.

Specimen: peripheral blood. This TCR derives from a man of 80 years or more with acute or convalescent COVID-19. The gene calls are TRBV7-9 and TRBJ1-1; D remains unclear. The CDR3 region is CASSLPGRKRTEAFF. The CDR3 DNA reads as TGTGCCAGCAGCTTACCCGGCCGGAAGAGGACTGAAGCTTTCTTT.